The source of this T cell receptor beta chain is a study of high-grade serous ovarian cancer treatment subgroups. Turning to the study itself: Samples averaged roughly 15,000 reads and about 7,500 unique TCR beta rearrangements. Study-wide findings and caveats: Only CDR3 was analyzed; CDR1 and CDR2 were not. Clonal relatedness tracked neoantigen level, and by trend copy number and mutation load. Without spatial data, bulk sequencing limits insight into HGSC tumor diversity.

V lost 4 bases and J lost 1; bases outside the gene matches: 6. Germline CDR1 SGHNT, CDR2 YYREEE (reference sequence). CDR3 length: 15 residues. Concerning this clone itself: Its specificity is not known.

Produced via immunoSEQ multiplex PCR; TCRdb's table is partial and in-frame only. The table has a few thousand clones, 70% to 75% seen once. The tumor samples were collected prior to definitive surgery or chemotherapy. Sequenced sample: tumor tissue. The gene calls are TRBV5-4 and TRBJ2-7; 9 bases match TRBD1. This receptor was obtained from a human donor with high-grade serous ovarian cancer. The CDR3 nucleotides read TGTGCCAGCAGCCCCGGGACAGGGATGTCCTACGAGCAGTACTTC. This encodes CASSPGTGMSYEQYF.